This is a list of T cell receptor beta chains from one sample in a study of identical twins. From the 5' RACE reads, TCRdb called clonotypes with MiXCR, one entry per CDR3 protein. The sample includes 420,000 or so distinct CDR3 sequences, about 18% of them seen just once. The sequenced sample consisted of naive T cells sorted from blood. Receptors originate from a man in his fifties or sixties in good health. CDR3s include the opening cysteine and the closing phenylalanine or tryptophan. A D gene is named only where the DNA matches it firmly. Clone size is not always given. Where it is, it says once, few, many or a class for expanded clones.

TRBJ1-3 | . | TRBV9 | many | TGTGCCAGCAGCGTAGCCTTAGGAGCCAACACCATATATTTT | CASSVALGANTIYF
TRBJ1-2 | TRBD1 | TRBV10-3 | . | TGTGCCATCAGTGAGTCACAGGGGGCGAACTATGGCTACACCTTC | CAISESQGANYGYTF
TRBJ1-5 | . | TRBV21-1 | few | TGTGCCAGCAGTGACAGGGGTAAGAGTCAGCCCCAGCATTTT | CASSDRGKSQPQHF
TRBJ2-5 | . | TRBV27 | . | TGTGCCAGCAGTTTAAATTGGGATTCCCAAGAGACCCAGTACTTC | CASSLNWDSQETQYF
TRBJ2-7 | TRBD1 | TRBV14 | many | TGTGCCAGCAGCCAGACAGGGACCTACGAGCAGTACTTC | CASSQTGTYEQYF
TRBJ1-2 | . | TRBV7-2 | . | TGTGCCAGCAGCTTTTCCACGGGAGATTATGGCTACACCTTC | CASSFSTGDYGYTF
TRBJ2-1 | . | TRBV6-2/TRBV6-3 | . | TGTGCCAGCAGTCACACGCGAGACAGATTTCCTCTCTACGCTGAGCAGTTCTTC | CASSHTRDRFPLYAEQFF
TRBJ2-1 | TRBD2 | TRBV6-2/TRBV6-3 | few | TGTGCCAGCAGTCGACTAGCGAGCAATTTGGAGCAGTTCTTC | CASSRLASNLEQFF
TRBJ2-7 | . | TRBV5-1 | . | TGCGCCAGCAGCTTGGACAGTGGCAAGAGCTCCTACGAGCAGTACTTC | CASSLDSGKSSYEQYF
TRBJ1-5 | . | TRBV2 | few | TGTGCCAGCAGTGAAGGGTATCAGCCCCAGCATTTT | CASSEGYQPQHF
TRBJ2-5 | . | TRBV20-1 | . | TGCAGTGCTAGTATAGTCAACCAGGAGACCCAGTACTTC | CSASIVNQETQYF
TRBJ2-2 | . | TRBV5-1 | . | TGCGCCAGCAGCTCCCAGCAGGGTGGAACCGGGGAGCTGTTTTTT | CASSSQQGGTGELFF
TRBJ2-7 | . | TRBV20-1 | few | TGCAGTGCTAGAGGACAGTACACCTACGAGCAGTACTTC | CSARGQYTYEQYF
TRBJ1-5 | TRBD1 | TRBV11-1 | once | TGTGCCAGCAGCAAGGGGACAGGGGGGGACTATAGCAATCAGCCCCAGCATTTT | CASSKGTGGDYSNQPQHF
TRBJ2-5 | TRBD2 | TRBV20-1 | many | TGCAGTGCTAGTGTGACTAGCGGGAGAAGGGAGACCCAGTACTTC | CSASVTSGRRETQYF
TRBJ1-1 | . | TRBV27 | few | TGTGCCAGCAGTTTAATGCCGCGGCTGAACACTGAAGCTTTCTTT | CASSLMPRLNTEAFF
TRBJ2-1 | . | TRBV4-2 | . | TGTGCCAGCAGCAGCCGGGGCAACGGACGGGCTGAGCAGTTCTTC | CASSSRGNGRAEQFF
TRBJ2-2 | . | TRBV4-2 | . | TGTGCCACCGCGAAGCTCGACACCGGGGAGCTGTTTTTT | CATAKLDTGELFF
TRBJ2-2 | . | TRBV12-3/TRBV12-4 | many | TGTGCCAGCAGCCAGACGAACACCGGGGAGCTGTTTTTT | CASSQTNTGELFF
TRBJ2-3 | TRBD2 | TRBV20-1 | many | TGCAGTGCTAGAGTTTGGGGCCTGGGACTAGCGGGCATCACAGATACGCAGTATTTT | CSARVWGLGLAGITDTQYF
TRBJ2-2 | TRBD2 | TRBV6-2/TRBV6-3 | . | TGTGCCAGCAGTTACCCGGGACTAGCGAGAGGCTCGAACACCGGGGAGCTGTTTTTT | CASSYPGLARGSNTGELFF
TRBJ2-3 | TRBD1 | TRBV6-2/TRBV6-3 | . | TGTGCCAGCAGGCCGGGACAGAGCACAGATACGCAGTATTTT | CASRPGQSTDTQYF
TRBJ2-7 | TRBD1 | TRBV20-1 | . | TGCAGTGCCGGTGGACAGGCCAACTACGAGCAGTACTTC | CSAGGQANYEQYF
TRBJ2-7 | TRBD2 | TRBV6-2/TRBV6-3 | few | TGTGCCAGCAGTTCAGCGGGACCTCCTCGCGAGCAGTACTTC | CASSSAGPPREQYF
TRBJ1-4 | . | TRBV19 | . | TGTGCCACCGGGGAAGCCTGGGGGAAACTGTTTTTT | CATGEAWGKLFF
TRBJ2-5 | . | TRBV20-1 | . | TGCAGTGCTCCCAGTTTATTAGCGGCACGGGAGACCCAGTACTTC | CSAPSLLAARETQYF
TRBJ1-5 | TRBD1 | TRBV7-2 | . | TGTGCCAGCAGCCAAATGGGACAGGGCCAGCCCCAGCATTTT | CASSQMGQGQPQHF
TRBJ2-5 | . | TRBV29-1 | . | TGCAGCGTTGAGTTGGAGGCCCAGTACTTC | CSVELEAQYF
TRBJ2-7 | . | TRBV28 | . | TGTGCCAGCAGTTTTAGTGGTGCCTGGAGGGCCTACGAGCAGTACTTC | CASSFSGAWRAYEQYF
TRBJ2-5 | TRBD2 | TRBV29-1 | many | TGCAGCGTTGCGGGGAGCGGGACCCAGCCCAGGCAAGAGACCCAGTACTTC | CSVAGSGTQPRQETQYF
TRBJ1-2 | . | TRBV20-1 | . | TGCAGTGCTGGAATGGTTGACACCTTC | CSAGMVDTF
TRBJ2-1 | TRBD2 | TRBV11-2 | many | TGTGCCAGCAGCTTAGATGTCGGGACTAGCGGGAGATACAATGAGCAGTTCTTC | CASSLDVGTSGRYNEQFF
TRBJ1-1 | . | TRBV20-1 | . | TGCAGTGCTAGGATGGAAACCCGAGGGCCAACGGCTTTCTTT | CSARMETRGPTAFF
TRBJ1-1 | TRBD1 | TRBV4-2 | few | TGTGCCAGCAGTCCAGGGGGCCCCTGGAACACTGAAGCTTTCTTT | CASSPGGPWNTEAFF
TRBJ1-1 | . | TRBV12-3/TRBV12-4 | . | TGTGCCAGCAACCACAGGGTCGGGAACACTGAAGCTTTCTTT | CASNHRVGNTEAFF
TRBJ2-7 | . | TRBV11-2 | . | TGTGCCAGCAGCTTAGGGTTCGGCGGCTCCTACGAGCAGTACTTC | CASSLGFGGSYEQYF
TRBJ1-1 | . | TRBV10-3 | . | TGTGCCATCAGTGAATTTCAAAGGGGTCTCGGGAACACTGAAGCTTTCTTT | CAISEFQRGLGNTEAFF
TRBJ2-1 | . | TRBV7-8 | . | TGTGCCAGCAGCTTATATATTAGCGGCCTTGACAATGAGCAGTTCTTC | CASSLYISGLDNEQFF
TRBJ1-5 | . | TRBV7-2 | few | TGTGCCAGCAGCTTATTCGGCAGTTCGAACAATCAGCCCCAGCATTTT | CASSLFGSSNNQPQHF
TRBJ2-1 | . | TRBV11-2 | few | TGTGCCAGCAGCTTTTACGGGGCCGGCAATGAGCAGTTCTTC | CASSFYGAGNEQFF
TRBJ2-1 | . | TRBV4-2 | few | TGTGCCAGCAGCCAAGAGAGGCAGGCGGACGGTGAGCAGTTCTTC | CASSQERQADGEQFF
TRBJ1-2 | . | TRBV4-1 | many | TGCGCCAGCAGCCAAGACGAATCTAACTATGGCTACACCTTC | CASSQDESNYGYTF
TRBJ2-5 | . | TRBV12-3/TRBV12-4 | few | TGTGCCAGCAGTTTGATCCCCAAGGACCAGTACTTC | CASSLIPKDQYF
TRBJ1-1 | TRBD1 | TRBV20-1 | . | TGCAGTGCTAGAGCTCGGGACAGGTTTACTGAAGCTTTCTTT | CSARARDRFTEAFF
TRBJ1-1 | . | TRBV20-1 | . | TGCAGTGCTGCCGCGGAGGGAGCTTTCTTT | CSAAAEGAFF
TRBJ1-5 | . | TRBV12-3/TRBV12-4 | many | TGTGCCAGCAGCTTGTCAGGGAATCAGCCCCAGCATTTT | CASSLSGNQPQHF